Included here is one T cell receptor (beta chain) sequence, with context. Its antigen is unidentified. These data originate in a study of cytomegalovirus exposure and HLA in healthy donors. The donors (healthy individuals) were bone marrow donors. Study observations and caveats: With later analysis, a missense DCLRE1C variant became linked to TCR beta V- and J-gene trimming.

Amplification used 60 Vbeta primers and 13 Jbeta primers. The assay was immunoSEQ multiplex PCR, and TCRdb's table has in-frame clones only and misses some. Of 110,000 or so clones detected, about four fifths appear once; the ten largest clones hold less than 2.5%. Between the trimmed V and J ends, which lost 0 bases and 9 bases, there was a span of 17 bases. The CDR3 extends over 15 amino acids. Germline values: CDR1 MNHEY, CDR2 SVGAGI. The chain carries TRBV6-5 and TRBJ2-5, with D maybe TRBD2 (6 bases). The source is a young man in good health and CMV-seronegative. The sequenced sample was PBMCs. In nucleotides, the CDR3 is TGTGCCAGCAGTTACTCGAATTCCCCCAGGGAGGCCCAGTACTTC. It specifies CASSYSNSPREAQYF.